Many counts were recorded for the clone carrying this TCR beta chain. What it binds is not known. Amplified TCR beta CDR3 regions came from RNA transcripts. With the HTBI primer set, the TCR CDR3 went through a first round of RT-PCR. Each CDR3 protein gets one entry after TCRdb re-called the multiplex PCR reads with MiXCR. Among 300,000 to 350,000 distinct CDR3 sequences, around 20% were seen once, and the ten largest hold around half. CDR3 length: 14 amino acids. V lost 6 bases and J 7 bases, leaving 19 bases between the germline ends. The germline V gene encodes CDR1 SEHNR and CDR2 FQNEAQ (reference sequence). This sample was included in a study of T cells in Graves' hyperthyroidism and ophthalmopathy. The overall study: Any treatment followed the collection of peripheral blood at initial diagnosis. Findings and limits, study-wide: Most clonotypes that expanded in the thyroid above 0.001 also showed up in blood.

This clonotype was obtained from a woman in her forties or fifties with Graves' hyperthyroidism. This rearrangement joins TRBV7-9 to TRBJ2-7, with a weak D call TRBD2 (6 bases). Sequenced sample: blood. CDR3 residues: CASSPSGMAGEQYF. CDR3 in DNA: TGTGCCAGCAGTCCGTCTGGGATGGCGGGGGAGCAGTACTTC.